Listed here are 30 T cell receptor beta chains from one sample, sequenced in a study of brain T cells in children with intractable seizures. Regarding time point: blood from clinic visit 5 months post-surgery; TSC patient then seizure free. Produced via immunoSEQ multiplex PCR; TCRdb's table is partial and in-frame only. The sample includes 340,000 or so clones, about 93% of them seen just once. The sequencing here drew on peripheral blood, taken 4 to 6 months after surgery. Every receptor here comes from a boy less than two years old with tuberous sclerosis and intractable seizures.

V gene TRBV7-9 combines with J gene TRBJ2-1; 11 bases line up with TRBD2. The CDR3 covers 15 residues. Germline V gene sequence: CDR1 SEHNR, CDR2 FQNEAQ (reference sequence). V trimming: 5 bases; J trimming: 8 bases; junction bases outside the gene matches: 8. The CDR3 loop reads CASSQLAGVKDEQFF. The CDR3 coding sequence is TGTGCCAGCAGCCAACTAGCGGGGGTCAAGGATGAGCAGTTCTTC.

About this clone: This sample also contains other DNA sequences that code for the same CDR3. The CDR3 loop is CASSLVGTEAFF. The CDR3 DNA reads TGTGCCAGCAGCCTTGTAGGCACTGAAGCTTTCTTT. The gene calls are TRBV12-3 or TRBV12-4 and TRBJ1-1; the D is unclear. V lost 6 bases, J lost 4 bases, and 9 bases lay in between. The CDR3 consists of 12 residues.

Comment on this clone: Other DNA sequences in the sample encode the same CDR3. The chain uses TRBV24-1 and TRBJ2-3; TRBD1 matches 8 bases. Germline V gene lookup returns CDR1 KGHDR and CDR2 SFDVKD. This CDR3 region has 14 residues. Losses at the gene ends were 5 bases for V and 6 bases for J; bases not matched to a gene: 6. CDR3 sequence reads: CATSGGQGADTQYF. The CDR3 DNA reads TGTGCCACCAGTGGAGGGCAGGGGGCGGATACGCAGTATTTT.

The chain links TRBV5-8 to TRBJ1-2, with 9 nucleotides matching TRBD1. Trimming took 4 bases from V and 3 from J; bases not matched to a gene: 10. The CDR3 contains 16 residues. Germline assignment: CDR1 SGHTS and CDR2 YDEGEE. CDR3 sequence reads: CASSPRDRVADYGYTF. CDR3 nucleotide sequence: TGTGCCAGCAGCCCCCGGGACAGGGTAGCCGACTATGGCTACACCTTC.

This clone was picked up one time. The chain is built from TRBV24-1 and TRBJ2-7; D remains ambiguous. V gave up 2 bases and J gave up 5 bases, with 12 bases separating them. Germline V gives CDR1 KGHDR, CDR2 SFDVKD. The CDR3 has 14 residues. CDR3 amino acids: CATSDSNRVDEQYF. The CDR3 DNA is TGTGCCACCAGTGATTCTAACCGGGTAGACGAGCAGTACTTC.

The genes are TRBV9 and TRBJ2-7; maybe TRBD1 (6 bases). Trimming pared 2 bases from V and 2 bases from J, leaving 17 bases between. Per the germline V gene, CDR1 is SGDLS and CDR2 is YYNGEE. This CDR3 is built from 16 residues. Here the CDR3 DNA reads TGTGCCAGCAGCGTTTCGGTGGGGGACAAAACCTACGAGCAGTACTTC. It translates to CASSVSVGDKTYEQYF.

The CDR3 reads CASREVGLHTDTQYF. DNA of the CDR3: TGTGCCAGCAGGGAAGTGGGACTACACACAGATACGCAGTATTTT. The V and J genes are TRBV28 and TRBJ2-3; 7 nucleotides agree with TRBD2. CDR3 length equals 15 residues. The V and J ends lost 6 bases and 2 bases, in that order; junction bases with no gene match: 8. Per germline, CDR1 MDHEN and CDR2 SYDVKM. The full variable domain, rest sourced from reference TRBV28 and TRBJ2-3, is DVKVTQSSRYLVKRTGEKVFLECVQDMDHENMFWYRQDPGLGLRLIYFSYDVKMKEKGDIPEGYSVSREKKERFSLILESASTNQTSMYLCASREVGLHTDTQYFGPGTRLTVL.

CDR3 protein: CASSLAQPYEQYF. In DNA form, the CDR3 reads TGTGCCAGCAGCTTAGCCCAACCCTACGAGCAGTACTTC. This chain joins TRBV7-9 and TRBJ2-7, with unresolved D. From germline, CDR1 is SEHNR and CDR2 FQNEAQ (reference sequence). V was trimmed by 0 bases and J by 2 bases, leaving 5 bases between them. The CDR3 has 13 amino acids.

The chain links TRBV10-3 to TRBJ1-5, with D hard to call. CDR1 ENHRY and CDR2 SYGVKD come from the germline V gene. This CDR3 region has 14 residues. V was pared by 0 bases and J by 6 bases, with 9 bases between. The CDR3 is CAISESPFGQPQHF. DNA of the CDR3: TGTGCCATCAGTGAGTCCCCCTTTGGTCAGCCCCAGCATTTT.

This chain links TRBV7-3 with TRBJ2-1, with 7 bases identical to TRBD2. Per germline, CDR1 SGHTA and CDR2 FQGTGA. The CDR3 consists of 14 residues. V dropped 2 bases and J dropped 8; count of bases not matched to a gene: 6. The chain's CDR3 is CASSLWGRADEQFF. The CDR3 DNA follows: TGTGCCAGCAGCTTATGGGGGAGGGCCGATGAGCAGTTCTTC. The variable domain in full, completed from reference TRBV7-3 and TRBJ2-1, reads GAGVSQTPSNKVTEKGKYVELRCDPISGHTALYWYRQSLGQGPEFLIYFQGTGAADDSGLPNDRFFAVRPEGSVSTLKIQRTERGDSAVYLCASSLWGRADEQFFGPGTRLTVL.

The rearrangement joins TRBV11-2 to TRBJ2-1, with 13 bases fitting TRBD2. Trimming removed 5 bases from V and 8 bases from J; junction bases left unmatched: 9. This CDR3 has 16 residues. Germline loops: CDR1 SGHAT, CDR2 FQNNGV. As DNA, the CDR3 is TGTGCCAGCAGCCCCCGGACTAGCGGGAGTTGGTATGAGCAGTTCTTC. The encoded protein is CASSPRTSGSWYEQFF.

The V and J genes are TRBV5-6 and TRBJ1-1, with 10 bases fitting TRBD1. The CDR3 is made up of 14 amino acids. The V gene end was trimmed by 2 bases and the J gene end by 6 bases; junction bases not matched to a gene: 4. The germline gives CDR1 SGHDT, CDR2 YYEEEE. CDR3 sequence: CASSFGQGDAEAFF. The CDR3 DNA is TGTGCCAGCAGCTTCGGACAGGGGGACGCTGAAGCTTTCTTT.

This clone has only one observation. This chain links TRBV6-1 with TRBJ1-1; D uncertain. CDR1 MNHNS and CDR2 SASEGT come from the germline V gene. The CDR3 contains 13 residues. V lost 5 bases to trimming and J lost 2 bases, with 9 bases between them. CDR3 DNA: TGTGCCAGCAGTTGGACGGACAACACTGAAGCTTTCTTT. Protein sequence: CASSWTDNTEAFF.

This rearrangement joins TRBV11-3 to TRBJ2-6, with TRBD2 matching over 8 bases. The germline V gene encodes CDR1 SGHNT and CDR2 YENEEA. The CDR3 totals 18 residues. V dropped 2 bases and J dropped 0; count of bases not matched to a gene: 6. The CDR3 loop reads CASSLRTSSRSGANVLTF. The CDR3 nucleotides read TGTGCCAGCAGCTTAAGGACTAGCAGTCGCTCTGGGGCCAACGTCCTGACTTTC.

The rearrangement joins TRBV9 to TRBJ2-7, with no clear D. The CDR3 loop spans 13 amino acids. CDR1 is SGDLS, CDR2 YYNGEE, per germline. V lost 3 bases, J lost 4 bases, and 11 bases lay in between. CDR3 region: CASSDTVTYEQYF. The CDR3 DNA reads as TGTGCCAGCAGCGATACAGTGACTTACGAGCAGTACTTC.

The chain combines TRBV4-1 with TRBJ2-4; the D gene could be TRBD1 or TRBD2 (5 bases each). Germline V CDR1 and CDR2: MGHRA, YSYEKL. V lost 0 bases, J lost 0 bases, and 12 bases lay in between. The CDR3 has 17 amino acids. Here the CDR3 DNA reads TGCGCCAGCAGCCAAGATCGAGGGACGGTAGCCAAAAACATTCAGTACTTC. Translation gives CASSQDRGTVAKNIQYF.

This clone has only one observation. J is TRBJ2-5 and V is TRBV9; either TRBD1 or TRBD2 may fit D (5 bases each). Germline-derived CDR1 and CDR2 are SGDLS and YYNGEE. The V end lost 4 bases, the J end lost 1 base, and 11 bases lay between the germline ends. The CDR3 extends over 14 amino acids. For the CDR3, the DNA is TGTGCCAGCAGCACCCGGGACGCCCAAGAGACCCAGTACTTC. It is translated as CASSTRDAQETQYF.

The chain couples TRBV27 to TRBJ1-6; D not certain. V was clipped by 5 bases and J by 3 bases, with 14 bases between them. The CDR3 is 16 amino acids. Germline V gives CDR1 MNHEY, CDR2 SMNVEV (reference sequence). The CDR3 nucleotides are TGTGCCAGCAGTCTTTCGGCAGTAAGCTATAATTCACCCCTCCACTTT. Translating it yields CASSLSAVSYNSPLHF.

CDR3 sequence (DNA): TGTGCCAGCTCACCTCCCTCAGGGGAGAACACTGAAGCTTTCTTT. Protein product: CASSPPSGENTEAFF. The genes are TRBV18 and TRBJ1-1, with D perhaps TRBD1 (6 bases). This CDR3 is built from 15 residues. CDR1 is KGHSH, CDR2 LQKENI, per germline. The V end lost 3 bases, the J end lost 1 base, and 12 bases lay between the germline ends.

CDR3: CASSGQDYEQYF. CDR3 in DNA: TGTGCCAGTAGTGGACAGGACTACGAGCAGTACTTC. The rearrangement joins TRBV19 to TRBJ2-7, with 7 bases aligning to TRBD1. Germline V gene sequence: CDR1 LNHDA, CDR2 SQIVND (reference sequence). V shed 5 bases, J shed 3 bases, and the junction held 1 base outside the gene matches. This CDR3 comprises 12 residues.

The V and J genes are TRBV6-5 and TRBJ1-5; D is unresolved. Deletions cut 6 bases from V and 0 bases from J, with 12 bases between. CDR1 and CDR2 from the germline V gene are MNHEY and SVGAGI. The CDR3 has 15 amino acids. CDR3 loop: CASSSGPYSNQPQHF. In DNA form, the CDR3 reads TGTGCCAGCAGCTCGGGCCCATATAGCAATCAGCCCCAGCATTTT.

This clone was seen a single time. This chain joins TRBV2 and TRBJ1-4; D is uncertain. Germline lookup yields CDR1 SNHLY and CDR2 FYNNEI. This CDR3 spans 17 amino acids. The V end lost 1 base, the J end lost 3 bases, and 15 bases lay between the germline ends. The CDR3 protein is CASSEDNATASNEKLFF. The DNA of the CDR3 is TGTGCCAGCAGTGAAGATAACGCGACGGCCTCTAATGAAAAACTGTTTTTT.

The chain combines TRBV19 with TRBJ1-2; D unresolved. Deletions cut 1 base from V and 1 base from J, with 7 bases between. The germline CDR1 and CDR2 sequences are LNHDA and SQIVND (reference sequence). The CDR3 spans 14 residues. CDR3 in DNA: TGTGCCAGTAGTATAGGTAGGGATAACTATGGCTACACCTTC. Translated: CASSIGRDNYGYTF.

The chain uses TRBV24-1 and TRBJ1-5; the D is unclear. The CDR3 covers 11 residues. Trimming cost V 5 bases and J 7 bases, with 5 bases left between them. Germline CDR1 KGHDR, CDR2 SFDVKD. In nucleotides, the CDR3 is TGTGCCACCAGTGGGACCCAGCCCCAGCATTTT. It codes for CATSGTQPQHF.

The rearrangement joins TRBV9 to TRBJ2-1; the D is unclear. The CDR3 consists of 14 residues. The germline V and J ends were trimmed by 0 bases and 3 bases, with 7 bases remaining between them. The V gene's germline CDR1 is SGDLS and CDR2 YYNGEE. DNA for the CDR3: TGTGCCAGCAGCGTAGGGCACGGCTACAATGAGCAGTTCTTC. It specifies CASSVGHGYNEQFF.

Only one count was recorded for this clone. V and J are TRBV30 and TRBJ1-3; D is unresolved. CDR1 and CDR2 from the germline V gene are GTSNPN and SVGIG (reference sequence). The CDR3 is made up of 11 amino acids. V shed 5 bases and J shed 7 bases, with 9 bases lying between them. This CDR3 reads CAWEFLNTIYF. The CDR3 DNA follows: TGTGCCTGGGAATTTCTGAACACCATATATTTT.

The J gene is TRBJ2-7, the V gene TRBV6-5; D gene unclear. V was cut by 7 bases and J by 4 bases, with 11 bases left in between. The CDR3 is 12 residues long. Germline V gives CDR1 MNHEY, CDR2 SVGAGI. The CDR3 sequence: CASTEDEYEQYF. DNA for the CDR3: TGTGCCAGCACCGAGGACGAATACGAGCAGTACTTC.

The V gene is TRBV7-3, the J gene TRBJ2-6; tentatively, D is TRBD1 (7 bases). Germline CDR1 and CDR2: SGHTA and FQGTGA. The CDR3 runs to 18 residues. Trimming cost V 4 bases and J 0 bases, with 16 bases left between them. The DNA for the CDR3 is TGTGCCAGCAGCTCCAACGGAGGGGGCTTCTCTGGGGCCAACGTCCTGACTTTC. Protein: CASSSNGGGFSGANVLTF.

The J gene is TRBJ2-2, the V gene TRBV15; D not certain. Per the germline V gene, CDR1 is LNHNV and CDR2 is YYDKDF (reference sequence). Trimming took off 5 bases at V and 2 bases at J, with 12 bases between the two ends. The CDR3 has 15 amino acids. CDR3 in amino acids: CATSQSRLNTGELFF. Here the CDR3 DNA reads TGTGCCACCAGCCAGTCGAGACTTAACACCGGGGAGCTGTTTTTT.

The chain uses TRBV5-5 and TRBJ2-4; TRBD1 agrees at 11 bases. The CDR3 contains 15 residues. From germline, CDR1 is SGHKS and CDR2 YYEKEE (reference sequence). J gave up 6 bases and V 2 bases, and 4 bases lay outside the gene matches. The CDR3 nucleotides read TGTGCCAGCAGCTTTGCCGGGACAGGGGGAAACATTCAGTACTTC. Protein: CASSFAGTGGNIQYF.